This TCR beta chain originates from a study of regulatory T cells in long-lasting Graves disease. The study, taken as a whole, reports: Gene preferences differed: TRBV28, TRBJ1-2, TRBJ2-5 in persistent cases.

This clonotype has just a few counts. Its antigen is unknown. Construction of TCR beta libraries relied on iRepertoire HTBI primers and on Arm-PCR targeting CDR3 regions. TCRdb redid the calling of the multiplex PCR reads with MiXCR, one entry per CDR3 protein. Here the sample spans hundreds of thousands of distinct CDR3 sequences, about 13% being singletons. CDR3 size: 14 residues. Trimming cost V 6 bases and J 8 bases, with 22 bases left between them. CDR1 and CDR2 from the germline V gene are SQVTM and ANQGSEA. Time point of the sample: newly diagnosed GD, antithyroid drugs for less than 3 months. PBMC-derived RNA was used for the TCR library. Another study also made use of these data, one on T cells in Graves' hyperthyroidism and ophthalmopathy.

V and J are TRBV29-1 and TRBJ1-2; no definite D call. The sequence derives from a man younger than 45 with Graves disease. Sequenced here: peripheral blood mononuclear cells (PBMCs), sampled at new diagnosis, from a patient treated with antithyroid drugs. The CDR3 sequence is CSVGHTVLLEGYTF. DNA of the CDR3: TGCAGCGTAGGCCACACAGTGCTCCTCGAGGGCTACACCTTC. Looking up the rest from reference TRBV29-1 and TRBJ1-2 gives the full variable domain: SAVISQKPSRDICQRGTSLTIQCQVDSQVTMMFWYRQQPGQSLTLIATANQGSEATYESGFVIDKFPISRPNLTFSTLTVSNMSPEDSSIYLCSVGHTVLLEGYTFGSGTRLTVV.